The source of this TCR beta chain is a study of beta chain features in type 1 diabetes. The authors reverse transcribed all of the isolated RNA, so sequencing captured expressed TCRB transcripts. Sequencing used immunoSEQ multiplex PCR; TCRdb keeps in-frame clones, though not all of them. The sample contains roughly 300,000 clones, 13% to 15% of which appear only once. General study findings and limits: When Type 1 diabetes patients were examined, their TCRB CDR3s proved moderately but significantly shorter in all four CD4+ subsets.

Germline-derived CDR1 and CDR2 are LNHDA and SQIVND (reference sequence). The trim removed 5 bases at V and 1 base at J, leaving 9 bases unmatched. This CDR3 comprises 17 residues. A sort by CD45RO/CCR7/CD25/CD127/CD95/CD27 yielded CD4+ naive, central memory, regulatory and stem cell-like memory cells. This clone turned up a few times. Its specificity is not known. This clonotype originated in a man younger than 40 with type 1 diabetes. The sample was naive CD4+ T cells from blood. The chain has TRBV19 and TRBJ2-2; 8 bases are shared with TRBD1. As DNA, the CDR3 is TGTGCCAGTAGTGTACTGGCAGGACAGGGGAACACCGGGGAGCTGTTTTTT. It encodes CASSVLAGQGNTGELFF. The variable domain in full, with the rest retrieved from reference TRBV19 and TRBJ2-2, is DGGITQSPKYLFRKEGQNVTLSCEQNLNHDAMYWYRQDPGQGLRLIYYSQIVNDFQKGDIAEGYSVSREKKESFPLTVTSAQKNPTAFYLCASSVLAGQGNTGELFFGEGSRLTVL.